This entry concerns a single T cell receptor beta chain. The clone's antigen remains unknown. No qualities accompany the bases; no much larger clone lies one base away. Trimming leaves V shorter by 1 base and J shorter by 4 bases, with the junction holding 4 bases beyond the gene matches. The CDR3 covers 15 residues, taking in both the cysteine and the phenylalanine. Here the CDR3 DNA is all that survives: 45 bases in frame from base 1. The germline V gene specifies SGHVS as CDR1 and FNYEAQ as CDR2. Healthy HIV-negative adults with no recently reported acute infections or vaccinations were included as donors. Every donor was a Caucasian adult living in Nashville, Tennessee, USA. CD4+ T cells were enriched by magnetic negative selection, after which naive cells were positively selected on CD45RA and the negative fraction was taken as the memory subset. Blood was obtained by leukapheresis, after which PBMCs were separated by Ficoll-Histopaque density gradient centrifugation and cryopreserved in liquid nitrogen vapor phase. Analytical flow cytometry was used to check the purity and quantity of each magnetically sorted T cell population. Each sorted fraction had its genomic DNA isolated and then quantified by UV absorbance on a Nanodrop 2000c.

Using the deep immunoSEQ assay, multiplex PCR amplified TCR CDR3 regions from genomic DNA. Genomic DNA extracted from each cell subset was distributed evenly over all wells of several immunoSEQ 96-well plates, and each plate served as one replicate. For sorted subsets, approximately 190 ng genomic DNA, equal to tens of thousands of T cell genomes, was loaded into each replicate PCR. Purified libraries were quantified with a Qubit 3.0 fluorometer, sized on a Bioanalyzer 2100, and re-quantified with the KAPA Library Quantification kit. Each immunoSEQ 96-well plate was sequenced on its own single-read 150-cycle Illumina NextSeq 550 flow cell. For the original study's pipeline: Because the immunoSEQ output included only junctional sequences and no quality scores, the filtering could not be the same as the filtering used for full-length reads. Sequences were annotated with PyIR, a Python wrapper for IgBLAST v1.9, using IMGT germline references to assign V/J genes and CDR3. Reads were removed for weak V/J assignments (E-value above 1e-6), missing CDR3, stop codons, out-of-frame junctions, or ambiguous translated residues. A V3J clonotype was defined by an identical inferred V gene, J gene, and CDR3 amino acid sequence. To compute the percentage overlap between repertoires, the number of shared unique clonotypes was divided by the size of the smaller repertoire. Richness of each repertoire was evaluated using RTK rarefaction, the Chao1 estimator, and Recon v2.1 estimates of unobserved clonotypes. OLGA was used to compute generation probabilities for all TCRbeta clonotypes that the gDNA method yielded from a handful of donors. TCRdb mirrors the immuneACCESS table, restricted to in-frame sequences. Some clones are absent from its copies; in checked studies, under half trace to an unresolved V gene, and the reason for the others is unknown. V and J calls and clone size are as listed in that table; D and trimming were resolved from the DNA. Across this sample there are roughly 1 million clones, with around 78% seen only once. The ten largest clones take up 0.5% to 0.6% of the sample.

These data come from a study of shared clonotypes between healthy human individuals (dated by TCRdb to the early 2020s). Turning to the overall study: A few men and two women, aged 18 to 49 years, made up the cohort. For each donor, CD4 naive and CD4 memory were each run on three plates, CD8 naive on two plates, and CD8 memory on one plate. To estimate repertoire size and how much clonotype sharing occurs between individuals, the study deeply sequenced the blood TCR repertoires of about five healthy adults. Libraries were prepared and TCR repertoires were sequenced by different laboratories using diverse techniques, in order to increase sequencing depth and limit assay-specific biases. Each donor's leukapheresis produced roughly between roughly 0.9 and 9 billion PBMCs.

The research as a whole found: Compared with non-shared clonotypes, the clonotypes found in all four sorted-subset donors had higher generation probabilities. Incomplete sequencing was indicated by rarefaction of sorted-subset datasets, despite the large sequencing depth. The genetic and exposure-history diversity represented was limited by the small number of donors. Pairwise subsampling led to the expectation that sequencing depth would affect the degree of clonotype sharing among donors. About 5% of naive CD4, 3.5% of naive CD8, 2.3% of memory CD4, and about 0.4% of memory CD8 clonotypes were shared across a few donors. Larger estimated clonotype richness was generally found for naive subsets than for memory subsets. Sampling was limited to blood, and TCR repertoires in tissue likely differ from TCR repertoires in blood.

The sequence is built from TRBV7-6 and TRBJ2-7; 10 bases in between match TRBD2. The sample was memory CD4+ T cells from PBMCs. Explained via the paper, the cell subset or site label denotes: CD45RA-negative fraction. This sequence was found in a man in his late teens or twenties in good health. Some clones in this sample may be carry-over from other donors' samples. The sequenced DNA: TGTGCCAGCAGCTTAGGCCAGCGGGGGGGGTACGAGCAGTACTTC. The translation is CASSLGQRGGYEQYF.